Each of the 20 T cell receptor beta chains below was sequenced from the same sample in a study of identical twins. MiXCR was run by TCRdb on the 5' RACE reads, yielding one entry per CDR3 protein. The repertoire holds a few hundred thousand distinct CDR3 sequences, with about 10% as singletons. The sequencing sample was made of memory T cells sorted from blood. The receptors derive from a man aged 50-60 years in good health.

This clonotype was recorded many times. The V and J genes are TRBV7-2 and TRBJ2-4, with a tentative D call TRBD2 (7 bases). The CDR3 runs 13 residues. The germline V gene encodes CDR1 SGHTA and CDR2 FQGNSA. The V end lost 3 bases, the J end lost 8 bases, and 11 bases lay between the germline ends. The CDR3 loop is CASSFLGGDIQYF. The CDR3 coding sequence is TGTGCCAGCAGCTTCCTAGGGGGGGACATTCAGTACTTC.

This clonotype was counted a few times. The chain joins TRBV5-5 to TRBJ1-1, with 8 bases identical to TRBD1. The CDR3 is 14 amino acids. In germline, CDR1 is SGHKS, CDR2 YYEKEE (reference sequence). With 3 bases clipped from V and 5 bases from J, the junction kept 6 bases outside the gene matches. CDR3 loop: CASSSPTGETEAFF. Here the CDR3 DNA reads TGTGCCAGCAGCTCCCCGACAGGGGAAACTGAAGCTTTCTTT.

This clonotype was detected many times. DNA of the CDR3: TGCGCCAGCAGCTTGGATCCGTCGACAGGGAGACAGCCCCAGCATTTT. This codes for CASSLDPSTGRQPQHF. The V call is TRBV5-1, the J call TRBJ1-5; TRBD1 matches 7 bases. The CDR3 sequence is 16 residues long. Trimming removed 0 bases from V and 7 bases from J; junction bases left unmatched: 10. Per the germline V gene, CDR1 is SGHRS and CDR2 is YFSETQ.

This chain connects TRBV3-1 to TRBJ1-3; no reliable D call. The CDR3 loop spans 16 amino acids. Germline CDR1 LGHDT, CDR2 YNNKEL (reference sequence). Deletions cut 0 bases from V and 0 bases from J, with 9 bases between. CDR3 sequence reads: CASSQELGISGNTIYF. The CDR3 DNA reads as TGTGCCAGCAGCCAAGAACTGGGCATCTCTGGAAACACCATATATTTT.

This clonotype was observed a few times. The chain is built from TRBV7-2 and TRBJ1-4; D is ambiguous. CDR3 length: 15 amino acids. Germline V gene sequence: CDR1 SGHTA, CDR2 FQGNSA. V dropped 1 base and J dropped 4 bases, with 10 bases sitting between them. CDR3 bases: TGTGCCAGCAGCTTAGGTTTCGGGTTTAATGAAAAACTGTTTTTT. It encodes CASSLGFGFNEKLFF.

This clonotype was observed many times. CDR3 in amino acids: CASSEERFPTTSTDTQYF. The CDR3 nucleotides read TGCGCCAGCAGTGAGGAAAGGTTTCCAACGACTAGCACAGATACGCAGTATTTT. The rearrangement joins TRBV10-2 to TRBJ2-3; D is unresolved. V gave up 2 bases and J gave up 0 bases, with 18 bases separating them. The CDR3 is 18 amino acids. Germline CDR1 reads WSHSY; CDR2 reads SAAADI.

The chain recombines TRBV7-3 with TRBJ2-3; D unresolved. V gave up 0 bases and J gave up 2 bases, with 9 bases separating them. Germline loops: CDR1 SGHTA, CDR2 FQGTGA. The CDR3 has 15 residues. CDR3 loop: CASSLTGRYTDTQYF. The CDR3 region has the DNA TGTGCCAGCAGCTTAACTGGGCGGTACACAGATACGCAGTATTTT.

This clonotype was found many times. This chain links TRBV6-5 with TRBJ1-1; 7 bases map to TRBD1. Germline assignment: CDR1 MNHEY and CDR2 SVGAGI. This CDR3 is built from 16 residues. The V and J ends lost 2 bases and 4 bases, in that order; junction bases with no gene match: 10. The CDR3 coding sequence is TGTGCCAGCAGTTACATACAACCGGGACAGATCACTGAAGCTTTCTTT. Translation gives CASSYIQPGQITEAFF.

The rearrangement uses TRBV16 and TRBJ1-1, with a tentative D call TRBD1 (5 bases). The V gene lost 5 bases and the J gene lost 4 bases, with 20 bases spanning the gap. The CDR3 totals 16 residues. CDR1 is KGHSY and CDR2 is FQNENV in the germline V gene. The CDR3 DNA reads TGTGCCAGCAGCAGAGGAGGACAAAGGGGTGGCACTGAAGCTTTCTTT. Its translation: CASSRGGQRGGTEAFF.

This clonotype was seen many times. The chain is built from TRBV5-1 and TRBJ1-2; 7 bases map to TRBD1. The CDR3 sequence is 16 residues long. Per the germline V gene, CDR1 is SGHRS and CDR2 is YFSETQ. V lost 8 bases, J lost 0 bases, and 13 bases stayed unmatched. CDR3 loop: CASHQGGTVSNYGYTF. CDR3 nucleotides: TGCGCCAGTCATCAGGGGGGGACAGTATCTAACTATGGCTACACCTTC.

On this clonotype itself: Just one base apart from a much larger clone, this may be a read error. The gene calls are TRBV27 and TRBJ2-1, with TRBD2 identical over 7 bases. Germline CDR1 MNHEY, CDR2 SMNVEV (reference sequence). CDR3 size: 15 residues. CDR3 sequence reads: CASSFGGRFYNEQIF. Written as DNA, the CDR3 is TGTGCCAGCAGTTTTGGCGGGAGATTCTACAATGAGCAGATCTTC.

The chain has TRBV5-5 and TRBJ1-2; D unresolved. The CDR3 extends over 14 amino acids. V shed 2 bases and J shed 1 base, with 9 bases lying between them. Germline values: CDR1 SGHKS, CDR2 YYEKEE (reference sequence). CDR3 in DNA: TGTGCCAGCAGCTTATCTCGCTATAACTATGGCTACACCTTC. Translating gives CASSLSRYNYGYTF.

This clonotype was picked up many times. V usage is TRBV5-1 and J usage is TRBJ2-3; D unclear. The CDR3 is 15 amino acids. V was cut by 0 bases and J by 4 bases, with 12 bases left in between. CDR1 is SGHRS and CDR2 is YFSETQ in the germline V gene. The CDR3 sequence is CASSLGARGADTQYF. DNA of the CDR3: TGCGCCAGCAGCTTGGGGGCCAGAGGAGCAGATACGCAGTATTTT.

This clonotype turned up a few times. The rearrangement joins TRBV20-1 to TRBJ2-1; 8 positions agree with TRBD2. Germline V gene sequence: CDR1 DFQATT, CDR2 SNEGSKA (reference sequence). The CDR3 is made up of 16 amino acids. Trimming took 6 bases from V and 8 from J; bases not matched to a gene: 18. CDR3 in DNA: TGCAGTGCCGCCTCAGCCCGGGAGGGCTTCGGGGATGAGCAGTTCTTC. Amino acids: CSAASAREGFGDEQFF.

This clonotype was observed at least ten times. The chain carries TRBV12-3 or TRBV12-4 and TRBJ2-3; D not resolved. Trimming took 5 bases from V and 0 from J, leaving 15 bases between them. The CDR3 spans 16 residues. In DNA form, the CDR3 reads TGTGCCAGCAGTCAAGGGTGGTGGGTGAGCACAGATACGCAGTATTTT. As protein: CASSQGWWVSTDTQYF.

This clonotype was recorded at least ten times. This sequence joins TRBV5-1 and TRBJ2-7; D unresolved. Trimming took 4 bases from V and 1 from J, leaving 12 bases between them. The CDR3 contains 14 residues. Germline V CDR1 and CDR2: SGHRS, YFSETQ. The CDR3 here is CASSVQSESYEQYF. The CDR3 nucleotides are TGCGCCAGCAGCGTCCAGTCGGAGTCCTACGAGCAGTACTTC.

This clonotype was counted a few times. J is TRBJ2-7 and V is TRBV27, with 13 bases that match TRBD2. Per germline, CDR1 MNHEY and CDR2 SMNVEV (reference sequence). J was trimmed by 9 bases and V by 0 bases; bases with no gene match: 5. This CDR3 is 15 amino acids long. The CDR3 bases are TGTGCCAGCAGTTTATCGGGACTAGCGGGAAGTCGGCAGTACTTC. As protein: CASSLSGLAGSRQYF.

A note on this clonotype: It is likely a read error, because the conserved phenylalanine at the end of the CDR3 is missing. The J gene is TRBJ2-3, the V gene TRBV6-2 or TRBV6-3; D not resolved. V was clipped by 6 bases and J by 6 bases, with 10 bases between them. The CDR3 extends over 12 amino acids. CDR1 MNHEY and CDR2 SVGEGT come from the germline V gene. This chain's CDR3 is CASSPPYDTQYL. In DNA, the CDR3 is TGTGCCAGCAGCCCCCCCTACGATACGCAGTATTTA.

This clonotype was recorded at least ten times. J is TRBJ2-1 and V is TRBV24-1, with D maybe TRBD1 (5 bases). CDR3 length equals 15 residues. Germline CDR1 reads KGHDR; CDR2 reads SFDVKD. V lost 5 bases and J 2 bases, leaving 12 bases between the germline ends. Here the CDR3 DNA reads TGTGCCACCAGTGTGGCCCAGGGTCCCTACAATGAGCAGTTCTTC. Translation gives CATSVAQGPYNEQFF.

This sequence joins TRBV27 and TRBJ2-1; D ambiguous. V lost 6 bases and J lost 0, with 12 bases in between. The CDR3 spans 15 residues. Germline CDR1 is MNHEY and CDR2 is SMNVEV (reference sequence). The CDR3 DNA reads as TGTGCCAGCAGCGTTTTCTCCTCCTCCTACAATGAGCAGTTCTTC. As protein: CASSVFSSSYNEQFF.